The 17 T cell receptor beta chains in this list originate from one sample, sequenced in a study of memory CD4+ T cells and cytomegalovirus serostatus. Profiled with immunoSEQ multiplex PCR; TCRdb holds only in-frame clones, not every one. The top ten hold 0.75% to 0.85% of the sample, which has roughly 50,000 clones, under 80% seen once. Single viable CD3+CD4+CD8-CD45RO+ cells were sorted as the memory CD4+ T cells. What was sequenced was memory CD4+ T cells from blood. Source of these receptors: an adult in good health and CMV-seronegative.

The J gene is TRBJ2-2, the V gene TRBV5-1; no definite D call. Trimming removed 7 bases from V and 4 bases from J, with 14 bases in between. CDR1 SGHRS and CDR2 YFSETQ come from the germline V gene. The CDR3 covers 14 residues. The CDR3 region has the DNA TGCGCCAGCGCCATCGCAGGCGGCACCGGGGAGCTGTTTTTT. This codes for CASAIAGGTGELFF.

The CDR3 region is CASKANYGYTF. CDR3 DNA sequence: TGTGCCAGCAAGGCGAACTATGGCTACACCTTC. The chain carries TRBV2 and TRBJ1-2; D uncertain. The V gene lost 7 bases and the J gene lost 2 bases, with 5 bases spanning the gap. Germline CDR1 and CDR2: SNHLY and FYNNEI. CDR3 size: 11 residues. Drawing the rest from reference TRBV2 and TRBJ1-2, the complete variable domain is EPEVTQTPSHQVTQMGQEVILRCVPISNHLYFYWYRQILGQKVEFLVSFYNNEISEKSEIFDDQFSVERPDGSNFTLKIRSTKLEDSAMYFCASKANYGYTFGSGTRLTVV.

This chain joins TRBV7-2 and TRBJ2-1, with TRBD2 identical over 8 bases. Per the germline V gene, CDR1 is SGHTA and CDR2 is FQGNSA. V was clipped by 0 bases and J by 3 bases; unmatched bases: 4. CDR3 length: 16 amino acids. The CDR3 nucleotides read TGTGCCAGCAGCTTAGCGGCACTAGCGGTCTACAATGAGCAGTTCTTC. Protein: CASSLAALAVYNEQFF.

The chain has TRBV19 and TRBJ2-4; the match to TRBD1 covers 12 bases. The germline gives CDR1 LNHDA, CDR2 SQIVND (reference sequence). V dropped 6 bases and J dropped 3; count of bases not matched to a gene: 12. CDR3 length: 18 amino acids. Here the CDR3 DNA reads TGTGCCAGTAGCTCCGGGACAGGGGGCGGGAGGGTCAAAAACATTCAGTACTTC. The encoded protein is CASSSGTGGGRVKNIQYF.

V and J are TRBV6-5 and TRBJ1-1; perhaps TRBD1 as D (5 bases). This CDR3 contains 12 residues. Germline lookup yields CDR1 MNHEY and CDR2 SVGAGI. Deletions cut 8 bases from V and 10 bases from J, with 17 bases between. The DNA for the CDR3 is TGTGCCAGCGTAGGGGAAACGAAAGGAGCTTTCTTT. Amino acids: CASVGETKGAFF.

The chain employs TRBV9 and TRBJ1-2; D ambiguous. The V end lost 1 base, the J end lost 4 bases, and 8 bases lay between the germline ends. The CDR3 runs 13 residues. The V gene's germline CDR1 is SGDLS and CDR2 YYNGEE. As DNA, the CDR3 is TGTGCCAGCAGCGTAAGCGGTCCCTATGGCTACACCTTC. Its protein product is CASSVSGPYGYTF.

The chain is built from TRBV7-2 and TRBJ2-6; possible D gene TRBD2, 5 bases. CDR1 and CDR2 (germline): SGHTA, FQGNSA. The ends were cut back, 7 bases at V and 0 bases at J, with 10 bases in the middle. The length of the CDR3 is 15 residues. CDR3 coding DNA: TGTGCCAGCACCCTCGGAGGCTCTGGGGCCAACGTCCTGACTTTC. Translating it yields CASTLGGSGANVLTF.

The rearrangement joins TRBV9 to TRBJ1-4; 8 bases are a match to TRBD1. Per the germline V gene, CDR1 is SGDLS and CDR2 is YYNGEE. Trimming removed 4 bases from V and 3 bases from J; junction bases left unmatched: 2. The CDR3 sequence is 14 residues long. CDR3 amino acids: CASSPDRANEKLFF. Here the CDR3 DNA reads TGTGCCAGCAGCCCGGACAGGGCTAATGAAAAACTGTTTTTT.

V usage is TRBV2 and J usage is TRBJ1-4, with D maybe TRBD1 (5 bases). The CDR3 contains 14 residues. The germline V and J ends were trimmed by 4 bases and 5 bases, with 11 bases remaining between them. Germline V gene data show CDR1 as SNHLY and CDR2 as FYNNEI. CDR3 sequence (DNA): TGTGCCAGCAGTGGGAGGGGCCCCAATGAAAAACTGTTTTTT. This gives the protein CASSGRGPNEKLFF. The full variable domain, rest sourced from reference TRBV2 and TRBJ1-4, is EPEVTQTPSHQVTQMGQEVILRCVPISNHLYFYWYRQILGQKVEFLVSFYNNEISEKSEIFDDQFSVERPDGSNFTLKIRSTKLEDSAMYFCASSGRGPNEKLFFGSGTQLSVL.

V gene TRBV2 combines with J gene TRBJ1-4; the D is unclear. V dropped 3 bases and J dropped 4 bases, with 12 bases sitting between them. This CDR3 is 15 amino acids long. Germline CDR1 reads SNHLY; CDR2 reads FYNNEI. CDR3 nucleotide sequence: TGTGCCAGCAGTGATATAGGATCCAATAATGAAAAACTGTTTTTT. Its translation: CASSDIGSNNEKLFF.

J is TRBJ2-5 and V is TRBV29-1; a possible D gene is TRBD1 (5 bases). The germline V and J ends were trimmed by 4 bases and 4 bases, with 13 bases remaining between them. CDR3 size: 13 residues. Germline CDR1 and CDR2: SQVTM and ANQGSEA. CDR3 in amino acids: CSVVRGSVETQYF. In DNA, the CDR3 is TGCAGCGTTGTTAGGGGATCGGTAGAGACCCAGTACTTC.

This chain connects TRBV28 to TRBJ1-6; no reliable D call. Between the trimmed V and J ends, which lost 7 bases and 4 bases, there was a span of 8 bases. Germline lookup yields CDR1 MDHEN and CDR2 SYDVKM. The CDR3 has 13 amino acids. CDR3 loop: CASKEGYNSPLHF. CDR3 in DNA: TGTGCCAGCAAAGAAGGGTATAATTCACCCCTCCACTTT.

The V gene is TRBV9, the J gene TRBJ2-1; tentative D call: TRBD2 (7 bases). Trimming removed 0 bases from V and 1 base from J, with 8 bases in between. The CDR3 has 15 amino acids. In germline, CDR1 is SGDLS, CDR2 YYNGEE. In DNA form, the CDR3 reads TGTGCCAGCAGCGTAGAGGGGGGGTCCTACAATGAGCAGTTCTTC. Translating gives CASSVEGGSYNEQFF.

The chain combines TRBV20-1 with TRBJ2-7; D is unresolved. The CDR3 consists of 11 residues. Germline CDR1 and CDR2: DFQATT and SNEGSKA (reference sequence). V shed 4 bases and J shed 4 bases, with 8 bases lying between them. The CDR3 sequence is CSATDRYEQYF. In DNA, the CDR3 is TGCAGTGCTACCGACCGGTACGAGCAGTACTTC.

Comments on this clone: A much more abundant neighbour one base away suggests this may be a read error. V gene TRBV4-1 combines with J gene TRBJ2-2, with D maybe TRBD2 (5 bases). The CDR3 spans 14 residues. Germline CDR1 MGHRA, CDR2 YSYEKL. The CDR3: CASSQAGNAGELFF. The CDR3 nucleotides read TGCGCCAGCAGCCAAGCGGGGAACGCCGGGGAGCTGTTTTTT.

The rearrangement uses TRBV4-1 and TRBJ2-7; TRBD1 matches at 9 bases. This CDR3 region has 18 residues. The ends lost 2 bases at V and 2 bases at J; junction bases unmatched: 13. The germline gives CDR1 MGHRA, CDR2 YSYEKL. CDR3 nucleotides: TGCGCCAGCAGCCAATCCCCAGGAGGGGGACAGGGAGCCTACGAGCAGTACTTC. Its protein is CASSQSPGGGQGAYEQYF.

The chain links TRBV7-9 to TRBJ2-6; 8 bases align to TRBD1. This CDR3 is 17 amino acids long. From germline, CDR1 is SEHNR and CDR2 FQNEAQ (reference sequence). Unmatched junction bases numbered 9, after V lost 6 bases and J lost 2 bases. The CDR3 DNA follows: TGTGCCAGCAGTCGTGACAGGGGATGGGCTGGGGCCAACGTCCTGACTTTC. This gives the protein CASSRDRGWAGANVLTF.